The 8 T cell receptor beta chains given below trace back to one sample, sequenced in a study of blood T cell repertoires in COVID-19. Assay: immunoSEQ multiplex PCR; the TCRdb copy retains only in-frame clones and omits some. The sample records some 390,000 clones, just under 90% being singletons. The sequenced sample consisted of PBMCs or T cells enriched from blood (not recorded which). Every receptor here comes from a woman in her thirties who had recovered from COVID-19.

This clone was seen a few times. The rearrangement links TRBV3-1 (or the pseudogene TRBV3-2) to TRBJ1-6; 10 bases line up with TRBD1. Germline CDR1 and CDR2: LGHDT and YNNKEL (reference sequence). The CDR3 contains 16 residues. The V gene end was trimmed by 5 bases and the J gene end by 4 bases; junction bases not matched to a gene: 5. Here the CDR3 DNA reads TGTGCCAGCAGCTTGACAGGGGGCGCATATAATTCACCCCTCCACTTT. It specifies CASSLTGGAYNSPLHF.

This chain links TRBV12-5 with TRBJ2-3; D is unresolved. In germline, CDR1 is LGHNT, CDR2 FRNRAP. This CDR3 comprises 13 residues. V lost 7 bases and J 2 bases, leaving 10 bases between the germline ends. In nucleotides, the CDR3 is TGTGCTAGTGCTCGGTTTTCCACAGATACGCAGTATTTT. It encodes CASARFSTDTQYF.

The J gene is TRBJ2-7, the V gene TRBV27; possibly TRBD1 for D (6 bases). CDR1 and CDR2 from the germline V gene are MNHEY and SMNVEV (reference sequence). The V gene lost 2 bases and the J gene lost 5 bases, with 25 bases spanning the gap. This CDR3 region has 18 residues. In DNA, the CDR3 is TGTGCCAGCAGTTTACGACAAACAGGGTCCCGGCGCGAGGACGAGCAGTACTTC. This translates into CASSLRQTGSRREDEQYF.

This clone has just a few counts. This chain joins TRBV10-1 and TRBJ2-7, with 8 bases aligning to TRBD2. Trimming took 2 bases from V and 6 from J; bases not matched to a gene: 3. The CDR3 extends over 13 amino acids. Per the germline V gene, CDR1 is WNHNN and CDR2 is SYGVQD (reference sequence). The CDR3 region has the DNA TGCGCCAGCAGTGAGGGACTAGCTGGCGAGCAGTACTTC. Amino acids: CASSEGLAGEQYF.

The chain carries TRBV5-1 and TRBJ1-1; TRBD1 might be the D (6 bases). The V end lost 0 bases, the J end lost 7 bases, and 13 bases lay between the germline ends. CDR1 is SGHRS, CDR2 YFSETQ, per germline. CDR3 length: 14 residues. This CDR3 reads CASSLGQGINEAFF. In DNA, the CDR3 is TGCGCCAGCAGCTTGGGGCAGGGGATTAATGAAGCTTTCTTT.

This chain uses TRBV10-2 with TRBJ2-7, with 7 positions matching TRBD1. Unmatched junction bases numbered 7, after V lost 8 bases and J lost 3 bases. The CDR3 runs to 13 residues. Germline V gene lookup returns CDR1 WSHSY and CDR2 SAAADI. The CDR3 sequence: CASARYRGYEQYF. The CDR3 nucleotides are TGCGCCAGCGCCCGATACAGGGGCTACGAGCAGTACTTC.

The chain combines TRBV11-2 with TRBJ1-2; D ambiguous. This CDR3 is 14 amino acids long. Trimming left V 0 bases short and J 4 bases short, with 9 bases between. Germline CDR1 SGHAT, CDR2 FQNNGV. CDR3 region: CASSLDPVSYGYTF. The CDR3 DNA sequence: TGTGCCAGCAGCTTAGATCCTGTCAGCTATGGCTACACCTTC.

This chain links TRBV5-1 with TRBJ2-3; TRBD2 matches at 8 bases. Germline V gene sequence: CDR1 SGHRS, CDR2 YFSETQ. V was pared by 4 bases and J by 0 bases, with 7 bases of the junction left unmatched. The CDR3 is 16 residues long. The CDR3 reads CASSLGASGSTDTQYF. CDR3 in DNA: TGCGCCAGCAGCCTGGGGGCTAGCGGGAGCACAGATACGCAGTATTTT.